This T cell receptor beta chain was retrieved from a study of CD8+ T cells in alopecia areata. CDR3 length: 12 residues. Following extraction, RNA underwent reverse transcription to cDNA, which served as the sequencing template. Measured with immunoSEQ multiplex PCR; TCRdb has only the in-frame clones, and not every one. Of approximately 150,000 clones detected, 67% appear once; the ten largest clones hold about an eighth. This TCR came from a human donor with alopecia areata. The chain joins TRBV21-1 to TRBJ2-5; the table's D call, TRBD2, has no DNA check behind it. TRBV21-1 is described as a pseudogene. The sample here was CD8+ T cells sorted from blood, taken at week 0. The CDR3 DNA reads as TGTGCCAGCAAACGGGGGGGTCCGGGTCAGTACTTC. It encodes CASKRGGPGQYF.